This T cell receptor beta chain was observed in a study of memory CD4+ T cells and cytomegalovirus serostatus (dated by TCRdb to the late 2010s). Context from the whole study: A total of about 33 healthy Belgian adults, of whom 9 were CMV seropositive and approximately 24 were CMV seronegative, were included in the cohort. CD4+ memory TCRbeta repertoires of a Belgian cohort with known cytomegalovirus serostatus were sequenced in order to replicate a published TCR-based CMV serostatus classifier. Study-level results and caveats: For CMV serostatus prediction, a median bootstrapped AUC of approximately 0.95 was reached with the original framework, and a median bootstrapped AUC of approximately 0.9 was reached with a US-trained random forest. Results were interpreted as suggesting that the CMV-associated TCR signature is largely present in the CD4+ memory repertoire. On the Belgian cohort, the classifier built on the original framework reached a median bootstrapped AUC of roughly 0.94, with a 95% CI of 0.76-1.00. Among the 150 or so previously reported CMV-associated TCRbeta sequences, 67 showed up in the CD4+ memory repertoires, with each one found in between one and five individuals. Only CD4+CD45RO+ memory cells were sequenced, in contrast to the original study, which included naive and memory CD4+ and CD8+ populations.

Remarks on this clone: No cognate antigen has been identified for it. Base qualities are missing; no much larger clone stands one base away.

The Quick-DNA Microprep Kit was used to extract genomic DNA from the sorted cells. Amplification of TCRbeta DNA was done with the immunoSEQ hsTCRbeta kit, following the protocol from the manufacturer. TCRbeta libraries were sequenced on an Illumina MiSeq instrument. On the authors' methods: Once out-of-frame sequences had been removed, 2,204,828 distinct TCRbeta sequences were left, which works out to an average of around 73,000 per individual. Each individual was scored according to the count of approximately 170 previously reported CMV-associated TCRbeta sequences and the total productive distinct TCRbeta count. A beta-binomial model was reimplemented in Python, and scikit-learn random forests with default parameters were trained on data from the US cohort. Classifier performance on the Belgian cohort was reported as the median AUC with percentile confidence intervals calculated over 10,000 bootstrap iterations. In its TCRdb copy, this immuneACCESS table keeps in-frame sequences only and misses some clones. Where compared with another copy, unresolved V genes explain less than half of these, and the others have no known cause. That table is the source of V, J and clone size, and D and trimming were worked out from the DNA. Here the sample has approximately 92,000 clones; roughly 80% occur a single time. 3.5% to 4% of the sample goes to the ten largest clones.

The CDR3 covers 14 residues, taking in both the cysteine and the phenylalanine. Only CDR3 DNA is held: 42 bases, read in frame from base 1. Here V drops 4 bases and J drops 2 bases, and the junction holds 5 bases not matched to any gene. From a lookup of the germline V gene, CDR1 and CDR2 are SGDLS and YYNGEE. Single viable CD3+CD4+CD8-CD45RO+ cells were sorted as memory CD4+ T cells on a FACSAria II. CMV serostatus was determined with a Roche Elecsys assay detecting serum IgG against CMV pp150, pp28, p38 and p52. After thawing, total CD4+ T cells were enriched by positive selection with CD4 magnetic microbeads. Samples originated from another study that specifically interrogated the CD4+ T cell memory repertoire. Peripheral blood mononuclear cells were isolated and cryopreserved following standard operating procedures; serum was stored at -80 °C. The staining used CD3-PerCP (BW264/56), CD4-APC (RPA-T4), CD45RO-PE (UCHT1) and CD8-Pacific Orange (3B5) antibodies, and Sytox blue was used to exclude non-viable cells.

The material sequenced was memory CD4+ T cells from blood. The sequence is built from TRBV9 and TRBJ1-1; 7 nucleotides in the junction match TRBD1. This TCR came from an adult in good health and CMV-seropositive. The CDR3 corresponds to CASSIGTANTEAFF. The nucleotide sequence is TGTGCCAGCAGCATAGGGACAGCCAACACTGAAGCTTTCTTT.